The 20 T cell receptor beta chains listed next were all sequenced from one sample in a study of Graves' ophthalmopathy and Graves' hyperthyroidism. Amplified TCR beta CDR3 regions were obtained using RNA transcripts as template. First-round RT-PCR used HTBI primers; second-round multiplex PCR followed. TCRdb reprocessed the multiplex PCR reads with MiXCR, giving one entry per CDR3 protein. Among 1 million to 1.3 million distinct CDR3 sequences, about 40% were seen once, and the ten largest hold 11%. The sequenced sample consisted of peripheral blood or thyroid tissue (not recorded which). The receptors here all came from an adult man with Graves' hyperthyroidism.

The CDR3 DNA follows: TGTGCCAGCAGTTACGGAGGGGGCGGTTCACCCCTCCACTTT. Encoded protein: CASSYGGGGSPLHF. The chain joins TRBV2 to TRBJ1-6; 7 positions match TRBD1. The V gene's germline CDR1 is SNHLY and CDR2 FYNNEI. The trim removed 5 bases at V and 9 bases at J, leaving 7 bases unmatched. The CDR3 has 14 residues.

The CDR3 reads CASTQARSSYEQYF. CDR3 sequence (DNA): TGTGCCAGCACACAAGCGAGAAGCTCCTACGAGCAGTACTTC. The chain joins TRBV6-5 to TRBJ2-7; D not resolved. Trimming pared 7 bases from V and 0 bases from J, leaving 13 bases between. From germline, CDR1 is MNHEY and CDR2 SVGAGI. The CDR3 is 14 residues long.

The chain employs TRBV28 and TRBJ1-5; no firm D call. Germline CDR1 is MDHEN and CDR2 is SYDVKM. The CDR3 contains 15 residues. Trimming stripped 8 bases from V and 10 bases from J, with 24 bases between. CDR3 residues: CASRLRTVQPAPQHF. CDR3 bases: TGTGCCAGCCGGTTAAGGACGGTGCAGCCCGCACCCCAGCATTTT.

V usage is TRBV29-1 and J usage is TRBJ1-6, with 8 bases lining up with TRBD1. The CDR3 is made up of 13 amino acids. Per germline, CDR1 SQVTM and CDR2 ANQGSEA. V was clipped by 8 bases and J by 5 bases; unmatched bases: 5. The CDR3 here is CSLEDRDNSPLHF. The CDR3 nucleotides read TGCAGCTTGGAGGACAGGGATAATTCACCCCTCCACTTT.

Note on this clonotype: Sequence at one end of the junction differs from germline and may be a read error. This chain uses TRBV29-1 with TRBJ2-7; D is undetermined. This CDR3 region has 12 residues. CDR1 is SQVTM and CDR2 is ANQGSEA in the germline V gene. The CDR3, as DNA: TGCAGCGTTGGTGTCAGCCGCTACGAGCAGTGCTTC. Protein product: CSVGVSRYEQCF.

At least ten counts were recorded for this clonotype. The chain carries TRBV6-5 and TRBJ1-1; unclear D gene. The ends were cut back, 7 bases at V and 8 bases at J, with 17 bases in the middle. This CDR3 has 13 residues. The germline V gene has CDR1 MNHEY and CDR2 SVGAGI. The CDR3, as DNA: TGTGCCAGCACCACCTACGTTGGGAACGAAGCTTTCTTT. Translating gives CASTTYVGNEAFF.

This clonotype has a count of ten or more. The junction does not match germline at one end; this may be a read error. In DNA, the CDR3 is TGCAGCGTTCAAGACCGGCCGACCGGGGAGCTGTTTTTT. Translating it yields CSVQDRPTGELFF. V gene TRBV29-1 combines with J gene TRBJ2-2; D call uncertain. This CDR3 is 13 amino acids long. Germline-derived CDR1 and CDR2 are SQVTM and ANQGSEA.

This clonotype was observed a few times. The CDR3 spells CASLREQYF. CDR3 nucleotides: TGTGCCAGCCTGAGGGAGCAGTACTTC. The chain couples TRBV28 to TRBJ2-7, with unresolved D. Per germline, CDR1 MDHEN and CDR2 SYDVKM. V was trimmed by 8 bases and J by 7 bases, leaving 6 bases between them. The CDR3 extends over 9 amino acids.

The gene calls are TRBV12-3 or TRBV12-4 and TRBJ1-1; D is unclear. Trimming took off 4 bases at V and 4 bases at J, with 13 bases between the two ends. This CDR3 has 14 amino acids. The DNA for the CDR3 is TGTGCCAGCAGTTACGGCCAGGTGTTCACTGAAGCTTTCTTT. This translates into CASSYGQVFTEAFF.

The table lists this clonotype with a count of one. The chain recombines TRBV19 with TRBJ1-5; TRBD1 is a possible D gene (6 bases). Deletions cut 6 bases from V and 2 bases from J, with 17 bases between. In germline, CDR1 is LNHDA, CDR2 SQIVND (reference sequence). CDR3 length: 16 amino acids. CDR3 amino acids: CASSRRQEGGNQPQHF. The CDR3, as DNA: TGTGCCAGTAGCCGTAGACAGGAGGGAGGCAATCAGCCCCAGCATTTT.

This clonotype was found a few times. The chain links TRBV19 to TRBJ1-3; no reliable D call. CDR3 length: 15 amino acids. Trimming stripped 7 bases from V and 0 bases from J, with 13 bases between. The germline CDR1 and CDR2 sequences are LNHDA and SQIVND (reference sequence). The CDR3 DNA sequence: TGTGCCAGTATCCCCCACGGAAGCTCTGGAAACACCATATATTTT. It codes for CASIPHGSSGNTIYF.

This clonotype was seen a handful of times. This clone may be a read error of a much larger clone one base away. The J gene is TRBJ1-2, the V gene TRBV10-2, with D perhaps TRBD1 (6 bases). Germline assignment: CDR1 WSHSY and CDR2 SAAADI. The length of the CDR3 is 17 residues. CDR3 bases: TGTGCCAGCAGTTCGGCGGGACAAGTCACAGATGGCTATGGCTACACCTTC. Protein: CASSSAGQVTDGYGYTF.

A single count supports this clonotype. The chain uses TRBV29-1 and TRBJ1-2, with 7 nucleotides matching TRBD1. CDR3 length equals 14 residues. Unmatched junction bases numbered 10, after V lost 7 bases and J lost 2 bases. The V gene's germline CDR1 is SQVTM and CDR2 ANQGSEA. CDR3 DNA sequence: TGCAGCGCAGACTCAGGGGGACGGAACTATGGCTACACCTTC. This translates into CSADSGGRNYGYTF.

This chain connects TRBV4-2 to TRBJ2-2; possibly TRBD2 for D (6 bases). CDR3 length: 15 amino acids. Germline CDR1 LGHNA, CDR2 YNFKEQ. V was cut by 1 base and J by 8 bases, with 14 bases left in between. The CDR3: CASSQGEVAMGELFF. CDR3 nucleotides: TGTGCCAGCAGCCAAGGGGAGGTCGCAATGGGGGAGCTGTTTTTT.

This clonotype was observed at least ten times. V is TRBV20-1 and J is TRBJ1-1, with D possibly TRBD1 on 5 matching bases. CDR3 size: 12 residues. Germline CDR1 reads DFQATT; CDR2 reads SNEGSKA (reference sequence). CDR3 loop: CRIPRGNTEAFF. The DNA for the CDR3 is TGCAGGATTCCGAGGGGGAACACTGAAGCTTTCTTT.

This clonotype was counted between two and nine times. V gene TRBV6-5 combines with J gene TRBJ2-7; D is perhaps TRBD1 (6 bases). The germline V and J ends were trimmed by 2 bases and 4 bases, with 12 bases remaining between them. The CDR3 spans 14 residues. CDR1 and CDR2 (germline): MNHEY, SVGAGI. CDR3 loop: CASSYVQGGYEQYF. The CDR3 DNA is TGTGCCAGCAGTTACGTACAGGGCGGGTACGAGCAGTACTTC.

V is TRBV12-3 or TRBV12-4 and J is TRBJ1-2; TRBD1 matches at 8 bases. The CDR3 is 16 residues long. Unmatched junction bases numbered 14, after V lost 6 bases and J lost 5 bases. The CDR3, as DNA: TGTGCCAGCAGCCAAGGCCCAGGACAGGGCGGATATGGCTACACCTTC. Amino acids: CASSQGPGQGGYGYTF.

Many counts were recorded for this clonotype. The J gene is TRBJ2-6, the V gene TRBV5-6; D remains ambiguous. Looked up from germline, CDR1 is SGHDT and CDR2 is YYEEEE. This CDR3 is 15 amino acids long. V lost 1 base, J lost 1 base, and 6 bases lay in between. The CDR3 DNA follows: TGTGCCAGCAGCTTGCGCCGGTCTGGGGCCAACGTCCTGACTTTC. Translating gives CASSLRRSGANVLTF.

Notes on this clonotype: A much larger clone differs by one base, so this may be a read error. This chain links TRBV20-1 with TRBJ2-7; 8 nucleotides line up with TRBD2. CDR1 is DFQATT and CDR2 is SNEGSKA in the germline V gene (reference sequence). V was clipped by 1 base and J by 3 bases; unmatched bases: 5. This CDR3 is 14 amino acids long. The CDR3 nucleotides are TGCAGTGCTAGAGCCGGGGGGGCAGGCTACGAGCAGTACTTC. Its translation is CSARAGGAGYEQYF.

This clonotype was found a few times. The CDR3 loop is CASSLTGQGRREQYF. As DNA, the CDR3 is TGTGCCAGCAGTTTAACGGGACAGGGGAGGAGGGAGCAGTACTTC. V is TRBV2 and J is TRBJ2-7; 10 positions match TRBD1. The CDR3 contains 15 residues. J lost 7 bases, V lost 5 bases, and 11 bases had no gene match. Germline CDR1 reads SNHLY; CDR2 reads FYNNEI.